The clone carrying this T cell receptor (beta chain) has a handful of counts. What it recognizes is unknown. The sample is drawn from a study of beta chain features in type 1 diabetes. Study-wide results and caveats: VDJ junctions from patients with type 1 diabetes contained fewer insertions and more deletions. All four CD4+ subsets of Type 1 diabetes patients contained TCRB CDR3s that were moderately but significantly shorter. Still unanswered here is whether HLA type influences TCRB rearrangement.

The sequenced template was cDNA made from the entire isolated RNA. Measured with immunoSEQ multiplex PCR; TCRdb has only the in-frame clones, and not every one. The table lists under 850,000 clones, roughly 12% of them singletons. Trimming took off 3 bases at V and 7 bases at J, with 16 bases between the two ends. The germline V gene has CDR1 MNHEY and CDR2 SVGAGI. The length of the CDR3 is 16 residues. One heparinised draw, averaging around 120 mL, was taken per donor. Sorting produced populations that all topped 95% purity. The sequence was obtained from a man between 18 and 35 years old with type 1 diabetes. The chain recombines TRBV6-5 with TRBJ1-6; D remains ambiguous. Sequenced: naive CD4+ T cells from blood. CDR3: CASSYGGGLLNSPLHF. The CDR3 coding sequence is TGTGCCAGCAGTTATGGTGGCGGACTGCTAAATTCACCCCTCCACTTT.